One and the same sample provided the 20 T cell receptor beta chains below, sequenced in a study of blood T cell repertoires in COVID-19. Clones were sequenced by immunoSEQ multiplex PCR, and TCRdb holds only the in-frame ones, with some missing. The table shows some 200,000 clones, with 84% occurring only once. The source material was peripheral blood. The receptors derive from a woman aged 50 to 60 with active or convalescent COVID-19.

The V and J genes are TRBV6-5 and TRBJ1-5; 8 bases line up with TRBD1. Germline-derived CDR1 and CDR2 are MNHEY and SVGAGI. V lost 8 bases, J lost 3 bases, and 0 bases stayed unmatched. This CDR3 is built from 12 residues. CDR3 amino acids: CASQGANQPQHF. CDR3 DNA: TGTGCCAGCCAGGGGGCCAATCAGCCCCAGCATTTT.

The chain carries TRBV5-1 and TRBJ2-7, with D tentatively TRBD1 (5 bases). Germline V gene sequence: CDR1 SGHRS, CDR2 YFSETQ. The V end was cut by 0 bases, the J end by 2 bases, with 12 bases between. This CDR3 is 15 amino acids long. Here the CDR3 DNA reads TGCGCCAGCAGCTTGGGGGGCAGCTCAACCTACGAGCAGTACTTC. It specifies CASSLGGSSTYEQYF.

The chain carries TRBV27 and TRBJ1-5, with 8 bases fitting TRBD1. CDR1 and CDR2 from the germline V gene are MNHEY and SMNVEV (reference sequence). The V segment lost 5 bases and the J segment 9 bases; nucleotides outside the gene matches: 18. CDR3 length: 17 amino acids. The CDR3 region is CASSRWTGRTAGPPQHF. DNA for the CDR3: TGTGCCAGCAGTCGTTGGACAGGGAGAACCGCAGGACCGCCCCAGCATTTT.

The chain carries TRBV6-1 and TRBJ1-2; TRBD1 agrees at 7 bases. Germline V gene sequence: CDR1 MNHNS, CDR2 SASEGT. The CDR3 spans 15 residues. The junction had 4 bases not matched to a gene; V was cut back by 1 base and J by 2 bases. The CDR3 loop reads CASSEGLGGNYGYTF. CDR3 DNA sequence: TGTGCCAGCAGTGAAGGCCTAGGGGGCAACTATGGCTACACCTTC.

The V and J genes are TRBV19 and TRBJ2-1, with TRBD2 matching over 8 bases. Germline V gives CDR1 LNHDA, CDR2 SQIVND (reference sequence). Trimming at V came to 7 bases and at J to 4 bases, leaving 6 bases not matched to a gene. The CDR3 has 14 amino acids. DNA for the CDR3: TGTGCCAGTACCGGGGGGGGCTGGTACAATGAGCAGTTCTTC. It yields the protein CASTGGGWYNEQFF.

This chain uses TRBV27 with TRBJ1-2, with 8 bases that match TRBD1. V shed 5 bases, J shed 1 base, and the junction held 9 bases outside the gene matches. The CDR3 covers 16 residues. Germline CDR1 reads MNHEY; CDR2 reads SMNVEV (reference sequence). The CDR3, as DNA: TGTGCCAGCAGTCCTCAGAGGACAGGGCTTAACTATGGCTACACCTTC. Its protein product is CASSPQRTGLNYGYTF.

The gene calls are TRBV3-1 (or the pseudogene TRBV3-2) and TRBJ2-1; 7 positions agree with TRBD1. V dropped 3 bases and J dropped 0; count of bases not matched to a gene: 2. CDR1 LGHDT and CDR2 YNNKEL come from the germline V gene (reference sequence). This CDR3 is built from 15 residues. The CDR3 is CASSHSGGSYNEQFF. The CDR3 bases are TGTGCCAGCAGCCACTCAGGGGGCTCCTACAATGAGCAGTTCTTC.

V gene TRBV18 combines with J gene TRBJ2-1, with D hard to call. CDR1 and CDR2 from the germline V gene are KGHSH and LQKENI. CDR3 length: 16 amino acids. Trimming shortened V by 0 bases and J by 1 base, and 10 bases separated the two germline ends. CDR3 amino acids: CASSPPNALSYNEQFF. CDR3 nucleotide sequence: TGTGCCAGCTCACCACCGAACGCGCTTTCCTACAATGAGCAGTTCTTC.

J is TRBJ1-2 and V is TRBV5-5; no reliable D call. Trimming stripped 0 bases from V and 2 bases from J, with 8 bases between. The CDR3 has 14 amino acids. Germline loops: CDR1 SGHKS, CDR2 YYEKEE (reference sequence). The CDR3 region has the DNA TGTGCCAGCAGCTTGGCCAACGGGAACTATGGCTACACCTTC. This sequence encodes CASSLANGNYGYTF.

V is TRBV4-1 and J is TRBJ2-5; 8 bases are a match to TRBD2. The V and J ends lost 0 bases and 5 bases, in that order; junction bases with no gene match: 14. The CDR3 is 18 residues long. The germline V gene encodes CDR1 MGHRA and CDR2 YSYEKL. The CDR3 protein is CASSQDPWDSSGSETQYF. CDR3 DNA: TGCGCCAGCAGCCAAGACCCGTGGGACTCAAGCGGGAGTGAGACCCAGTACTTC.

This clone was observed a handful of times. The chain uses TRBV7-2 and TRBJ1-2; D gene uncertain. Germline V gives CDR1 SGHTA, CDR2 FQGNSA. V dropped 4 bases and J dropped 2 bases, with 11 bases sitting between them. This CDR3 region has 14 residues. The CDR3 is CASSYREINYGYTF. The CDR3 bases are TGTGCCAGCAGCTATCGGGAAATCAACTATGGCTACACCTTC.

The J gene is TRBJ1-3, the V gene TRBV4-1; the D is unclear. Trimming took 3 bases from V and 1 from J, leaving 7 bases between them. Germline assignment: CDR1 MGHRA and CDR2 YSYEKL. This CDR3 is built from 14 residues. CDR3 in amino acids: CASSQQVSGNTIYF. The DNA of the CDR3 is TGCGCCAGCAGCCAGCAGGTGTCTGGAAACACCATATATTTT.

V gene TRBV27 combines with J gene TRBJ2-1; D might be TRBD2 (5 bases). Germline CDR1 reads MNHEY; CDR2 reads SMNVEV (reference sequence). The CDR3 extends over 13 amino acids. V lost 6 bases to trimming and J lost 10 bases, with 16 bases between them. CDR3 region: CASSLVRGDEQFF. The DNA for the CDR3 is TGTGCCAGCAGCCTAGTACGGGGTGACGAGCAGTTCTTC.

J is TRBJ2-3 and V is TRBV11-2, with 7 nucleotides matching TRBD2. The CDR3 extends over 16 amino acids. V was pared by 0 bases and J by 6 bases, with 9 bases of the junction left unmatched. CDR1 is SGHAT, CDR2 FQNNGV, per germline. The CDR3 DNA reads TGTGCCAGCAGCTTAGATTTAGGCGGGGGAAGCGATACGCAGTATTTT. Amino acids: CASSLDLGGGSDTQYF.

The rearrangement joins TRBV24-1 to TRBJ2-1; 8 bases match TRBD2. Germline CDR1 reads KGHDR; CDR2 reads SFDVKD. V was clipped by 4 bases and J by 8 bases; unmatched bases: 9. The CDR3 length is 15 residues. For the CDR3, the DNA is TGTGCCACCAGTGAGTCCGGGACTAGGTTCCATGAGCAGTTCTTC. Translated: CATSESGTRFHEQFF.

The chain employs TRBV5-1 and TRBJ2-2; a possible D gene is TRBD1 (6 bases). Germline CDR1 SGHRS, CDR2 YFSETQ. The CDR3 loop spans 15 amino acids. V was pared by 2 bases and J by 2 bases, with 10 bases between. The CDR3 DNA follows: TGCGCCAGCAGCTTTCAGGGGCAAAACACCGGGGAGCTGTTTTTT. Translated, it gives CASSFQGQNTGELFF.

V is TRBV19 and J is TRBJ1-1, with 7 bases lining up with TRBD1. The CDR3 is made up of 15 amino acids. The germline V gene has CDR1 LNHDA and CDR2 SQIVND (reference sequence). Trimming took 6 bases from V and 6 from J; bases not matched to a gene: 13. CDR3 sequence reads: CASRWGRGQGAEAFF. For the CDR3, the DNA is TGTGCCAGTAGATGGGGCAGGGGCCAGGGGGCTGAAGCTTTCTTT.

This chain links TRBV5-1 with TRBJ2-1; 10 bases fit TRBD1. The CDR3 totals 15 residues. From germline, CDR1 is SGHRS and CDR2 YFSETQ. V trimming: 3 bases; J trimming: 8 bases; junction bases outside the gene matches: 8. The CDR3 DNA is TGCGCCAGCAGCTGGGGGACAGGGGCGTTCGATGAGCAGTTCTTC. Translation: CASSWGTGAFDEQFF.

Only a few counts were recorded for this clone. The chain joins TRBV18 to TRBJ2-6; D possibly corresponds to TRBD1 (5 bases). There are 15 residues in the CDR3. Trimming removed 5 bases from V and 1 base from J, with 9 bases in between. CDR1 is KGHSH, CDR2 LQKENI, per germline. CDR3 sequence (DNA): TGTGCCAGCTCATCAACAGGTTCTGGGGCCAACGTCCTGACTTTC. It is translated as CASSSTGSGANVLTF.

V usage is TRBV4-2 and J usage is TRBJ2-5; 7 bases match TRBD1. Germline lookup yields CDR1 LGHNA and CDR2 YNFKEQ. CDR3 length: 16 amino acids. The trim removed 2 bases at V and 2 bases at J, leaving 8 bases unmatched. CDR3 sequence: CASSQTTPGQQETQYF. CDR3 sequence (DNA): TGTGCCAGCAGCCAAACTACACCGGGACAGCAAGAGACCCAGTACTTC.